A single sample gave rise to the 21 T cell receptor beta chains below, sequenced in a study of cytomegalovirus exposure and HLA in healthy donors. 60 Vbeta and 13 Jbeta primers were used in PCR. The protocol was immunoSEQ multiplex PCR, while the TCRdb copy is restricted to in-frame clones and leaves out a portion. The table shows some 130,000 clones, with approximately 80% occurring only once. Sequences were obtained from PBMCs. The receptor set was obtained from a female donor in good health and CMV-seronegative.

The chain carries TRBV6-5 and TRBJ2-1; TRBD2 is a possible D gene (6 bases). Germline CDR1 MNHEY, CDR2 SVGAGI. The CDR3 is made up of 15 amino acids. V was shortened by 1 base and J by 8 bases, with 15 bases between the two germline ends. The chain's CDR3 is CASSYWGEASDEQFF. DNA for the CDR3: TGTGCCAGCAGTTACTGGGGGGAGGCCAGCGATGAGCAGTTCTTC.

The chain couples TRBV2 to TRBJ1-1; possibly TRBD1 for D (6 bases). Trimming pared 5 bases from V and 11 bases from J, leaving 15 bases between. This CDR3 comprises 12 residues. The V gene's germline CDR1 is SNHLY and CDR2 FYNNEI. The DNA for the CDR3 is TGTGCCAGCAGTATAACAGGGATTTTGGCTTTCTTT. Amino acid sequence: CASSITGILAFF.

This clone was detected only once. The chain employs TRBV4-1 and TRBJ2-3, with TRBD2 identical over 11 bases. CDR1 and CDR2 from the germline V gene are MGHRA and YSYEKL. The V and J ends lost 3 bases and 0 bases, in that order; junction bases with no gene match: 8. This CDR3 has 18 residues. The CDR3 sequence is CASSHRASGGTSTDTQYF. The CDR3 nucleotides are TGCGCCAGCAGCCATAGGGCTAGCGGGGGGACTAGCACAGATACGCAGTATTTT.

The rearrangement links TRBV28 to TRBJ2-7, with 7 positions matching TRBD1. The CDR3 runs to 13 residues. With V trimmed by 8 bases and J by 2 bases, 6 bases remained unmatched. Germline V lookup: CDR1 MDHEN, CDR2 SYDVKM. CDR3 sequence (DNA): TGTGCCAGCTCGGGACAGCGCCCCTACGAGCAGTACTTC. Protein sequence: CASSGQRPYEQYF.

This chain links TRBV5-1 with TRBJ1-2; TRBD1 matches 7 bases. The CDR3 sequence is 13 residues long. Per germline, CDR1 SGHRS and CDR2 YFSETQ. Trimming took 4 bases from V and 4 from J; bases not matched to a gene: 4. The CDR3 nucleotides read TGCGCCAGCAGCCTGACAGGGCCCTATGGCTACACCTTC. The encoded protein is CASSLTGPYGYTF.

The genes are TRBV7-2 and TRBJ2-1; D not resolved. Germline loops: CDR1 SGHTA, CDR2 FQGNSA. The CDR3 spans 15 residues. V lost 1 base and J lost 0, with 7 bases in between. CDR3 protein: CASSLVPRSYNEQFF. The CDR3 coding sequence is TGTGCCAGCAGCTTAGTCCCGCGCTCCTACAATGAGCAGTTCTTC.

The rearrangement joins TRBV10-3 to TRBJ1-2; D not certain. The CDR3 is 15 amino acids. Germline CDR1 and CDR2: ENHRY and SYGVKD. V lost 0 bases to trimming and J lost 3 bases, with 11 bases between them. CDR3 sequence: CAISESGGSHYGYTF. CDR3 coding DNA: TGTGCCATCAGTGAGTCCGGCGGGAGCCACTATGGCTACACCTTC.

CDR3: CASSLIRNTEAFF. The CDR3 DNA follows: TGTGCCAGCAGCTTAATCCGGAACACTGAAGCTTTCTTT. This rearrangement joins TRBV7-2 to TRBJ1-1, with no clear D. Trimming left V 2 bases short and J 1 base short, with 5 bases between. This CDR3 comprises 13 residues. Germline CDR1 is SGHTA and CDR2 is FQGNSA.

The chain employs TRBV4-3 and TRBJ1-5, with D hard to call. CDR1 LGHNA and CDR2 YSLEER come from the germline V gene. Trimming removed 0 bases at V and 0 bases at J, with 12 bases between. The CDR3 is 17 residues long. The CDR3 here is CASSQESLSFSNQPQHF. The CDR3 DNA reads as TGCGCCAGCAGCCAAGAGTCCCTATCTTTTAGCAATCAGCCCCAGCATTTT.

This chain links TRBV5-6 with TRBJ2-1; 10 positions agree with TRBD2. Germline V gives CDR1 SGHDT, CDR2 YYEEEE. V was pared by 0 bases and J by 6 bases, with 6 bases of the junction left unmatched. The CDR3 is 16 residues long. CDR3 sequence (DNA): TGTGCCAGCAGCTTGGCTAGCGGGAGTTTTCCCAATGAGCAGTTCTTC. Its protein is CASSLASGSFPNEQFF.

DNA for the CDR3: TGTGCCAGCAGCTTAGCGGAACAGGGGACTAATGAAAAACTGTTTTTT. This translates into CASSLAEQGTNEKLFF. The chain recombines TRBV7-9 with TRBJ1-4; the match to TRBD1 covers 7 bases. The CDR3 sequence is 16 residues long. Germline V gene sequence: CDR1 SEHNR, CDR2 FQNEAQ (reference sequence). With V trimmed by 0 bases and J by 2 bases, 3 bases remained unmatched.

The chain carries TRBV30 and TRBJ1-1; TRBD1 aligns across 8 bases. The CDR3 contains 15 residues. CDR1 is GTSNPN, CDR2 SVGIG, per germline (reference sequence). Trimming at V came to 2 bases and at J to 5 bases, leaving 10 bases not matched to a gene. The chain's CDR3 is CAWSHKQGVRTEAFF. Here the CDR3 DNA reads TGTGCCTGGAGTCATAAACAGGGGGTGAGGACTGAAGCTTTCTTT.

This sequence joins TRBV30 and TRBJ2-7; a weak D match, TRBD1 (6 bases). Trimming shortened V by 1 base and J by 2 bases, and 18 bases separated the two germline ends. Germline V gene sequence: CDR1 GTSNPN, CDR2 SVGIG (reference sequence). This CDR3 contains 16 residues. CDR3 sequence: CAWSGSHGTGTYEQYF. CDR3 sequence (DNA): TGTGCCTGGAGTGGTTCCCACGGAACAGGGACCTACGAGCAGTACTTC. Together with reference TRBV30 and TRBJ2-7, the CDR3 gives the full variable domain: SQTIHQWPATLVQPVGSPLSLECTVEGTSNPNLYWYRQAAGRGLQLLFYSVGIGQISSEVPQNLSASRPQDRQFILSSKKLLLSDSGFYLCAWSGSHGTGTYEQYFGPGTRLTVT.

This chain joins TRBV5-5 and TRBJ2-3; D not resolved. Germline V CDR1 and CDR2: SGHKS, YYEKEE (reference sequence). The CDR3 loop spans 14 amino acids. V was shortened by 0 bases and J by 6 bases, with 11 bases between the two germline ends. The CDR3 loop reads CASSLVLRMDTQYF. CDR3 DNA sequence: TGTGCCAGCAGCTTGGTCCTTAGAATGGATACGCAGTATTTT.

The gene calls are TRBV25-1 and TRBJ1-3; D may be TRBD1 (5 bases). V shed 1 base and J shed 0 bases, with 10 bases lying between them. The CDR3 loop spans 16 amino acids. Germline V gives CDR1 MGHDK, CDR2 SYGVNS. CDR3 sequence reads: CASSELEGRSGNTIYF. CDR3 DNA sequence: TGTGCCAGCAGTGAATTGGAGGGACGCTCTGGAAACACCATATATTTT.

The genes are TRBV7-3 and TRBJ2-3; 7 nucleotides agree with TRBD2. With 1 base clipped from V and 1 base from J, the junction kept 5 bases outside the gene matches. In germline, CDR1 is SGHTA, CDR2 FQGTGA. The CDR3 runs to 16 residues. The DNA for the CDR3 is TGTGCCAGCAGCTTAAGTGTGGCGGGGGGCACAGATACGCAGTATTTT. Amino acids: CASSLSVAGGTDTQYF.

This clone was detected a few times. The rearrangement uses TRBV7-9 and TRBJ1-2; the D gene is possibly TRBD1 (6 bases). This CDR3 spans 15 amino acids. Trimming removed 5 bases from V and 4 bases from J, with 17 bases in between. The germline V gene encodes CDR1 SEHNR and CDR2 FQNEAQ (reference sequence). The CDR3: CASSASGTIAYGYTF. DNA of the CDR3: TGTGCCAGCAGCGCATCCGGGACAATTGCCTATGGCTACACCTTC.

The chain couples TRBV2 to TRBJ2-5, with D tentatively TRBD2 (5 bases). V was pared by 4 bases and J by 5 bases, with 14 bases between. Germline V gene lookup returns CDR1 SNHLY and CDR2 FYNNEI. This CDR3 has 14 amino acids. The CDR3 is CASSVRLATETQYF. CDR3 bases: TGTGCCAGCAGTGTACGTCTAGCTACCGAGACCCAGTACTTC.

This chain uses TRBV4-1 with TRBJ1-4, with 8 bases fitting TRBD1. In germline, CDR1 is MGHRA, CDR2 YSYEKL. CDR3 length: 15 amino acids. Trimming took 1 base from V and 4 from J; bases not matched to a gene: 2. The CDR3 region is CASSQGQGLNEKLFF. CDR3 DNA sequence: TGCGCCAGCAGCCAAGGACAGGGGCTTAATGAAAAACTGTTTTTT.

The CDR3 DNA sequence: TGTGCCAGCAGACGGGACAGCACTGAAGCTTTCTTT. It yields the protein CASRRDSTEAFF. The rearrangement links TRBV6-1 to TRBJ1-1, with 7 bases lining up with TRBD1. The V gene's germline CDR1 is MNHNS and CDR2 SASEGT. CDR3 length: 12 amino acids. Germline trimming cut 6 bases from V and 4 bases from J; bases unmatched to any gene: 2.

The chain recombines TRBV19 with TRBJ2-3; 7 positions match TRBD2. CDR3 length equals 13 residues. V dropped 3 bases and J dropped 4; count of bases not matched to a gene: 1. Looked up from germline, CDR1 is LNHDA and CDR2 is SQIVND (reference sequence). The CDR3 loop is CASSIREADTQYF. The CDR3 nucleotides read TGTGCCAGTAGTATCCGGGAGGCAGATACGCAGTATTTT.